This TCR beta chain is from a study of blood T cells in healthy people across ages. Then a second PCR, running roughly 7 to 12 cycles, was carried out with a sample-barcoded 5' primer and a J-beta primer mix. TCRdb re-derived calls from the 5' RACE reads in MiXCR, one entry per CDR3 protein. The sample contains 1.4 million to 1.5 million distinct CDR3 sequences, around two fifths of which appear only once. Every sample gave at least 6 micrograms of total RNA when it was extracted. V lost 0 bases, J lost 2 bases, and 15 bases lay in between. The germline V gene encodes CDR1 ENHRY and CDR2 SYGVKD. This CDR3 has 17 amino acids. This clonotype turned up a few times.

The chain links TRBV10-3 to TRBJ2-3, with D perhaps TRBD2 (5 bases). The sequence came from a woman between 18 and 29 years old in good health. The sequenced material came from blood. The CDR3 DNA is TGTGCCATCAGTGAGTCAGATATAGCGACCGACACAGATACGCAGTATTTT. It codes for CAISESDIATDTDTQYF.